This T cell receptor (beta chain) was sequenced during a study of T cells expressing NK-cell markers (TCRdb year 2020). Regarding the complete study: TCR beta-chain repertoires were profiled in sorted CD3+CD56+NKG2C+, CD3+CD56+NKG2C- and CD3+CD56-NKG2C+ T-cell subsets from fewer than 10 donors. All eight donors whose samples were sequenced were randomly selected healthy volunteers, three of them men and five women. Sequencing of the libraries produced 2 x 150 bp reads on Illumina HiSeq 2000/2500, MiSeq or NextSeq. Seven of the eight sequenced donors were HCMV-seropositive and one was HCMV-seronegative. Study-wide conclusions, independent of this receptor: It remained unclear whether the expanded NKG2C-expressing T cell clones were specific for HCMV antigens. For five or six donors, the dominant CD3+CD56+NKG2C+ clonotypes were among the top 10 CD8+ clonotypes and accounted for about 1.0-7.5% of CD8+ T cells. Those dominant clonotypes were again the most abundant among CD3+CD56-NKG2C+ cells in several donors, at roughly 28.3-65%.

Inclusive of the bounding cysteine and phenylalanine, the CDR3 is 13 residues long. The DNA is unrecorded. In the germline V gene, CDR1 corresponds to MDHEN and CDR2 to SYDVKM. A commercial ELISA kit detecting HCMV-specific IgG in serum was used to determine HCMV serostatus. Peripheral blood mononuclear cells were isolated from blood by Ficoll density gradient centrifugation. Details on this clonotype: No antigen is known for it.

Sequencing relied on an Illumina HiSeq 2000. TCR beta cDNA libraries were prepared using 5'RACE template switching, which introduced a universal primer site and unique molecular identifiers. Priming for cDNA synthesis came from the TCR beta constant segment, and two successive PCR amplification steps followed. In the authors' own workflow: MIGEC was used to demultiplex reads and group the reads by UMI, and MiTCR was used to assemble and quantify clonotypes. To remove erroneous sequences, TCR cDNA sequences were retained only when supported by two or more reads. The tcR package was used for downstream repertoire analysis, and clonotypes were matched between fractions using CDR3 nucleotide sequence together with V segment. VDJmatch was used to annotate antigen specificity against VDJdb, with one amino acid substitution in CDR3 allowed. The reads, reprocessed by TCRdb, yield one row per CDR3 protein sequence and no DNA. These V and J calls are TCRdb output, not the study's own analysis. The sample table on file contains 250,000 or so distinct CDR3 sequences. Of the sample, around 4.3% falls within the top ten clones.

The source is a woman between 18 and 70 years old in good health. The chain links TRBV28 with TRBJ2-7; TCRdb calls TRBD1, which cannot be checked without DNA. The sample was blood T cells: a sorted CD56 or NKG2C T cell subset, CD4+ or CD8+ T cells, or bulk PBMC T cells (not recorded which). The CDR3 has the sequence CASIPGRSYEQYF.